These 19 T cell receptor beta chains share one sample of origin, sequenced in a study of cytomegalovirus exposure and HLA in healthy donors. PCR used 60 Vbeta primers and 13 Jbeta primers. The data were produced by immunoSEQ multiplex PCR, yet TCRdb's version contains in-frame clones alone and is incomplete. The table has around 150,000 clones, more than 60% seen once. The sequencing input was PBMCs. All receptors come from a man between 40 and 49 years old in good health and CMV-seronegative.

This clone was observed a few times. This rearrangement joins TRBV6-5 to TRBJ1-6; D is possibly TRBD1 (5 bases). Looked up from germline, CDR1 is MNHEY and CDR2 is SVGAGI. Trimming shortened V by 4 bases and J by 8 bases, and 9 bases separated the two germline ends. This CDR3 contains 13 residues. CDR3 loop: CASSFGRDSPLHF. The CDR3 nucleotides are TGTGCCAGCAGTTTCGGCAGGGATTCACCCCTCCACTTT.

This clone appeared a few times. The V and J genes are TRBV6-4 and TRBJ2-3; D is perhaps TRBD2 (7 bases). The ends were cut back, 2 bases at V and 0 bases at J, with 9 bases in the middle. This CDR3 is built from 15 residues. Looked up from germline, CDR1 is MRHNA and CDR2 is SNTAGT. As DNA, the CDR3 is TGTGCCAGCAGTGACGGGGGGGCTAGCACAGATACGCAGTATTTT. It translates to CASSDGGASTDTQYF.

This rearrangement joins TRBV4-3 to TRBJ2-2; 7 bases line up with TRBD1. This CDR3 has 17 residues. Germline V gives CDR1 LGHNA, CDR2 YSLEER. V trimming: 1 base; J trimming: 1 base; junction bases outside the gene matches: 6. The CDR3 loop is CASSQGQGVGNTGELFF. For the CDR3, the DNA is TGCGCCAGCAGCCAAGGTCAGGGGGTGGGGAACACCGGGGAGCTGTTTTTT.

V gene TRBV7-2 combines with J gene TRBJ2-3; the match to TRBD2 covers 10 bases. The trim removed 5 bases at V and 2 bases at J, leaving 4 bases unmatched. The CDR3 contains 15 residues. Looked up from germline, CDR1 is SGHTA and CDR2 is FQGNSA. CDR3 region: CASSRSGGPTDTQYF. DNA for the CDR3: TGTGCCAGCAGCCGTAGCGGGGGGCCCACAGATACGCAGTATTTT. The full variable domain, its missing parts supplied by reference TRBV7-2 and TRBJ2-3, is GAGVSQSPSNKVTEKGKDVELRCDPISGHTALYWYRQSLGQGLEFLIYFQGNSAPDKSGLPSDRFSAERTGGSVSTLTIQRTQQEDSAVYLCASSRSGGPTDTQYFGPGTRLTVL.

In its sample, this clone was seen once. The chain uses TRBV2 and TRBJ1-1; 7 bases are a match to TRBD1. CDR1 and CDR2 (germline): SNHLY, FYNNEI. The CDR3 is 15 residues long. V dropped 8 bases and J dropped 1; count of bases not matched to a gene: 10. The CDR3 DNA sequence: TGTGCCAGCTGGTCCCGGGACAGTTCGAACACTGAAGCTTTCTTT. Translating it yields CASWSRDSSNTEAFF.

This sequence joins TRBV30 and TRBJ2-1, with TRBD1 as a possible D gene (5 bases). CDR3 length equals 14 residues. The germline V and J ends were trimmed by 5 bases and 3 bases, with 14 bases remaining between them. Per germline, CDR1 GTSNPN and CDR2 SVGIG (reference sequence). Here the CDR3 DNA reads TGTGCCTGGGCATTGGGGCAAGGCTACAATGAGCAGTTCTTC. It specifies CAWALGQGYNEQFF.

The chain carries TRBV6-1 and TRBJ2-7; TRBD1 aligns across 7 bases. Trimming took 8 bases from V and 2 from J; bases not matched to a gene: 12. The CDR3 spans 15 residues. CDR1 is MNHNS, CDR2 SASEGT, per germline. The DNA for the CDR3 is TGTGCCAGCCGGCTCTCAGGACAGGACACCTACGAGCAGTACTTC. Its translation: CASRLSGQDTYEQYF.

The V gene is TRBV29-1, the J gene TRBJ2-7; 8 bases line up with TRBD2. The CDR3 is 14 residues long. Unmatched junction bases numbered 8, after V lost 7 bases and J lost 0 bases. Germline loops: CDR1 SQVTM, CDR2 ANQGSEA. The CDR3 DNA reads TGCAGCGCCGGACGGGGGGGTAACTCCTACGAGCAGTACTTC. Its translation is CSAGRGGNSYEQYF.

This chain connects TRBV27 to TRBJ1-5; perhaps TRBD1 as D (6 bases). The CDR3 loop spans 14 amino acids. V lost 2 bases and J lost 6, with 11 bases in between. The V gene's germline CDR1 is MNHEY and CDR2 SMNVEV (reference sequence). The CDR3 loop is CASSLAGAGQPQHF. In nucleotides, the CDR3 is TGTGCCAGCAGTTTAGCAGGGGCGGGTCAGCCCCAGCATTTT.

V usage is TRBV6-4 and J usage is TRBJ2-3, with D unresolved. The CDR3 consists of 15 residues. Germline V gene lookup returns CDR1 MRHNA and CDR2 SNTAGT. Between the trimmed V and J ends, which lost 3 bases and 0 bases, there was a span of 10 bases. This chain's CDR3 is CASSEGQTSTDTQYF. The CDR3 DNA follows: TGTGCCAGCAGTGAGGGTCAGACTAGCACAGATACGCAGTATTTT.

This chain uses TRBV4-3 with TRBJ1-3; D remains ambiguous. Germline lookup yields CDR1 LGHNA and CDR2 YSLEER. The CDR3 is 12 amino acids. V was cut by 3 bases and J by 4 bases, with 4 bases left in between. The DNA of the CDR3 is TGCGCCAGCAGCCAGGAGGGAAACACCATATATTTT. It encodes CASSQEGNTIYF.

The sample holds a few counts of this clone. The same CDR3 also results from other DNA sequences found in this sample. The V call is TRBV7-3, the J call TRBJ1-6; D ambiguous. The CDR3 loop spans 15 amino acids. V shed 4 bases and J shed 6 bases, with 13 bases lying between them. The germline CDR1 and CDR2 sequences are SGHTA and FQGTGA. The CDR3 nucleotides are TGTGCCAGCAGCTCCCAAGGGAGTGGTAATTCACCCCTCCACTTT. This encodes CASSSQGSGNSPLHF.

The gene calls are TRBV5-1 and TRBJ1-2; possibly TRBD1 for D (6 bases). The CDR3 is 15 residues long. V shed 5 bases and J shed 4 bases, with 18 bases lying between them. The germline CDR1 and CDR2 sequences are SGHRS and YFSETQ. The CDR3 region has the DNA TGCGCCAGCAGTTACCAACAGGGCTCCTCCTATGGCTACACCTTC. It specifies CASSYQQGSSYGYTF.

The rearrangement joins TRBV7-2 to TRBJ2-7; maybe TRBD1 (6 bases). Trimming cost V 6 bases and J 3 bases, with 18 bases left between them. Per the germline V gene, CDR1 is SGHTA and CDR2 is FQGNSA. The CDR3 has 15 residues. CDR3 residues: CASRVGTSPLYEQYF. CDR3 DNA sequence: TGTGCCAGCAGAGTGGGGACATCCCCTCTCTACGAGCAGTACTTC.

The V call is TRBV11-2, the J call TRBJ2-4, with 12 nucleotides matching TRBD1. Germline values: CDR1 SGHAT, CDR2 FQNNGV. Unmatched junction bases numbered 6, after V lost 0 bases and J lost 3 bases. The CDR3 covers 18 residues. The CDR3 loop is CASSLDGGTGGGKNIQYF. CDR3 DNA: TGTGCCAGCAGCTTAGATGGCGGGACAGGGGGCGGCAAAAACATTCAGTACTTC. Using reference TRBV11-2 and TRBJ2-4 for the parts outside the CDR3, the full variable domain is EAGVAQSPRYKIIEKRQSVAFWCNPISGHATLYWYQQILGQGPKLLIQFQNNGVVDDSQLPKDRFSAERLKGVDSTLKIQPAKLEDSAVYLCASSLDGGTGGGKNIQYFGAGTRLSVL.

The gene calls are TRBV30 and TRBJ1-2; no definite D call. V lost 2 bases and J 6 bases, leaving 13 bases between the germline ends. From germline, CDR1 is GTSNPN and CDR2 SVGIG (reference sequence). The CDR3 sequence is 13 residues long. The CDR3 reads CAWSWRTGNGYTF. The DNA for the CDR3 is TGTGCCTGGAGTTGGCGAACGGGGAATGGCTACACCTTC.

The chain links TRBV7-3 to TRBJ2-6; TRBD2 aligns across 7 bases. The CDR3 spans 16 residues. Germline V gives CDR1 SGHTA, CDR2 FQGTGA. V shed 5 bases and J 2 bases; nucleotides not matched to a gene: 6. For the CDR3, the DNA is TGTGCCAGCAGCCCCCGAGCGGGGACTGGGGCCAACGTCCTGACTTTC. Amino acids: CASSPRAGTGANVLTF. Based on the CDR3 plus reference TRBV7-3 and TRBJ2-6, the full variable domain is GAGVSQTPSNKVTEKGKYVELRCDPISGHTALYWYRQSLGQGPEFLIYFQGTGAADDSGLPNDRFFAVRPEGSVSTLKIQRTERGDSAVYLCASSPRAGTGANVLTFGAGSRLTVL.

A note on this clone: One end of the junction varies from germline; a read error may be responsible. CDR3 residues: CASSLFEQYF. The CDR3 nucleotides are TGTGCTAGCAGCCTATTCGAGCAGTACTTC. This chain links TRBV7-7 with TRBJ2-7; the D is unclear. CDR1 and CDR2 from the germline V gene are SSHAT and FNYEAQ (reference sequence). CDR3 size: 10 residues.

The genes are TRBV7-2 and TRBJ2-5; no firm D call. CDR1 is SGHTA, CDR2 FQGNSA, per germline. CDR3 length: 14 amino acids. V was cut by 5 bases and J by 5 bases, with 15 bases left in between. The CDR3 protein is CASSPNSFGETQYF. DNA for the CDR3: TGTGCCAGCAGCCCGAACAGCTTTGGGGAGACCCAGTACTTC.